The TCR beta chain described here comes from a study of cytomegalovirus exposure and HLA in healthy donors. Researchers ran the PCR with 60 Vbeta and 13 Jbeta primers. Assay: immunoSEQ multiplex PCR; the TCRdb copy retains only in-frame clones and omits some. The table includes 80,000 to 100,000 clones, under 70% detected once. CDR3 length: 13 residues. The V and J ends lost 4 bases and 3 bases, in that order; junction bases with no gene match: 3. Germline assignment: CDR1 MDHEN and CDR2 SYDVKM. Study-wide points: In a later analysis, HLA-C alleles had the fewest associated TCRs, DRB1 alleles the most. Sequencing depth across donors, presence/absence analyses assumed, was roughly uniform. Later analysis identified about 18,000 TCR beta sequences associated with HLA alleles, using a false discovery rate threshold of 0.05.

Details on this clone: Its antigen is unidentified.

The J gene is TRBJ2-7, the V gene TRBV28; 7 bases map to TRBD1. The material sequenced was PBMCs. The origin of this receptor is a man between 45 and 60 years old in good health and CMV-seronegative. CDR3 DNA sequence: TGTGCCAGCAGTTCGGGACAGAACTACGAGCAGTACTTC. It specifies CASSSGQNYEQYF.